Each of the 32 T cell receptor beta chains below was sequenced from the same sample in a study of blood T cell repertoires in COVID-19. The table came from immunoSEQ multiplex PCR; TCRdb's copy has only in-frame clones and leaves some out. This sample has 40,000 or so clones, with approximately 90% found just once. The sample comprised peripheral blood. The receptors originated from a human donor in a cohort sampled during active COVID-19.

The chain combines TRBV9 with TRBJ2-7; 8 bases agree with TRBD2. This CDR3 contains 13 residues. The junction had 1 base not matched to a gene; V was cut back by 3 bases and J by 2 bases. Per the germline V gene, CDR1 is SGDLS and CDR2 is YYNGEE. The CDR3 DNA follows: TGTGCCAGCAGCGGCGGGGGGACCTACGAGCAGTACTTC. Amino acid sequence: CASSGGGTYEQYF.

This chain uses TRBV10-3 with TRBJ1-1, with a possible D match to TRBD1 (6 bases). The CDR3 totals 14 residues. The ends were cut back, 2 bases at V and 8 bases at J, with 15 bases in the middle. CDR1 is ENHRY and CDR2 is SYGVKD in the germline V gene. The CDR3 here is CAISEIGQTGEAFF. The CDR3 DNA is TGTGCCATCAGTGAGATCGGACAGACTGGCGAAGCTTTCTTT.

The chain employs TRBV4-1 and TRBJ2-7; D might be TRBD1 (5 bases). The CDR3 extends over 13 amino acids. V shed 2 bases and J shed 4 bases, with 9 bases lying between them. Germline-derived CDR1 and CDR2 are MGHRA and YSYEKL. CDR3: CASSQQGVYEQYF. CDR3 DNA: TGCGCCAGCAGCCAACAGGGTGTTTACGAGCAGTACTTC.

V and J are TRBV10-3 and TRBJ2-7; 9 bases map to TRBD2. The V segment lost 6 bases and the J segment 3 bases; nucleotides outside the gene matches: 6. Germline assignment: CDR1 ENHRY and CDR2 SYGVKD. The CDR3 extends over 14 amino acids. The CDR3 DNA sequence: TGTGCCATCAGGGCCGGGACTAGCATCTACGAGCAGTACTTC. Residues: CAIRAGTSIYEQYF.

The genes are TRBV6-2 or TRBV6-3 and TRBJ2-3, with D unclear. V was clipped by 0 bases and J by 7 bases, with 11 bases between them. The CDR3 consists of 14 residues. CDR1 is MNHEY and CDR2 is SVGEGT in the germline V gene. The CDR3 DNA reads TGTGCCAGCAGTTACTCCCAGTGGCCAAATACGCAGTATTTT. This encodes CASSYSQWPNTQYF.

The chain combines TRBV11-2 with TRBJ2-1; D is possibly TRBD1 (7 bases). CDR1 SGHAT and CDR2 FQNNGV come from the germline V gene. V lost 7 bases, J lost 2 bases, and 12 bases lay in between. The CDR3 is 14 amino acids. DNA of the CDR3: TGTGCCAGCACCAGGGGGGTACCCTACAATGAGCAGTTCTTC. It codes for CASTRGVPYNEQFF.

This chain links TRBV5-5 with TRBJ1-2; the D is unclear. The germline V and J ends were trimmed by 1 base and 8 bases, with 12 bases remaining between them. The CDR3 loop spans 13 amino acids. CDR1 and CDR2 (germline): SGHKS, YYEKEE (reference sequence). The CDR3 nucleotides read TGTGCCAGCAGCTTGAGTCAGGTCGCGGGCTACACCTTC. Residues: CASSLSQVAGYTF.

The rearrangement joins TRBV4-3 to TRBJ1-1; 8 nucleotides agree with TRBD1. Germline CDR1 LGHNA, CDR2 YSLEER. This CDR3 region has 15 residues. Losses at the gene ends were 0 bases for V and 6 bases for J; bases not matched to a gene: 6. CDR3 DNA: TGCGCCAGCAGCCAAGATGGACAGGGTCTGGCTGAAGCTTTCTTT. Translating it yields CASSQDGQGLAEAFF.

The V call is TRBV7-8, the J call TRBJ2-1, with TRBD2 identical over 7 bases. V was pared by 5 bases and J by 9 bases, with 10 bases of the junction left unmatched. The length of the CDR3 is 14 residues. Germline CDR1 is SGHVS and CDR2 is FQNEAQ. The CDR3 reads CASSQGTTDGEQFF. In nucleotides, the CDR3 is TGTGCCAGCAGCCAAGGGACTACCGACGGTGAGCAGTTCTTC. The full variable domain, rest sourced from reference TRBV7-8 and TRBJ2-1, is GAGVSQSPRYKVAKRGQDVALRCDPISGHVSLFWYQQALGQGPEFLTYFQNEAQLDKSGLPSDRFFAERPEGSVSTLKIQRTQQEDSAVYLCASSQGTTDGEQFFGPGTRLTVL.

V is TRBV28 and J is TRBJ1-5, with TRBD1 as a possible D gene (6 bases). The CDR3 contains 16 residues. V lost 7 bases and J lost 7, with 23 bases in between. Germline-derived CDR1 and CDR2 are MDHEN and SYDVKM. In DNA form, the CDR3 reads TGTGCCAGCATCAGACAGTCCCCGGGACACAGACAGCCCCAGCATTTT. Protein: CASIRQSPGHRQPQHF.

The V and J genes are TRBV20-1 and TRBJ1-2, with TRBD1 as a possible D gene (5 bases). With 3 bases removed from V and 13 bases from J, the gap between germline ends came to 12 bases. The CDR3 runs 10 residues. CDR1 DFQATT and CDR2 SNEGSKA come from the germline V gene (reference sequence). CDR3 sequence (DNA): TGCAGTGCTAGCAGGGAACCGGGCACCTTC. Translated: CSASREPGTF.

This chain joins TRBV9 and TRBJ2-1; D remains ambiguous. In germline, CDR1 is SGDLS, CDR2 YYNGEE. Trimming took off 3 bases at V and 1 base at J, with 17 bases between the two ends. This CDR3 has 17 amino acids. CDR3: CASSGRVPRRSYNEQFF. As DNA, the CDR3 is TGTGCCAGCAGCGGTCGGGTACCGAGGCGGTCCTACAATGAGCAGTTCTTC.

V is TRBV27 and J is TRBJ1-5, with a possible D match to TRBD1 (5 bases). This CDR3 spans 13 amino acids. Trimming left V 5 bases short and J 4 bases short, with 9 bases between. CDR1 is MNHEY and CDR2 is SMNVEV in the germline V gene (reference sequence). CDR3 coding DNA: TGTGCCAGCAGTCTTGGGGCTAATCAGCCCCAGCATTTT. This sequence encodes CASSLGANQPQHF.

This clone occurred once. The junction differs from germline at one of its ends, possibly a read error. The chain carries TRBV27 and TRBJ1-5; no definite D call. The CDR3 has 12 residues. Germline CDR1 MNHEY, CDR2 SMNVEV (reference sequence). The CDR3 DNA reads as TGTGCCAGCAGTTCCGTTGGTCAGTCCCAGCATTTT. Its translation: CASSSVGQSQHF.

The V gene is TRBV19, the J gene TRBJ1-2; D ambiguous. The CDR3 is made up of 13 amino acids. With 2 bases removed from V and 3 bases from J, the gap between germline ends came to 7 bases. CDR1 is LNHDA and CDR2 is SQIVND in the germline V gene (reference sequence). The CDR3 protein is CASSIQVYYGYTF. The DNA for the CDR3 is TGTGCCAGTAGTATACAGGTATACTATGGCTACACCTTC.

The DNA for the CDR3 is TGTGCCAGCGGAGATGGCATTCCCAAAAACATTCAGTACTTC. Encoded protein: CASGDGIPKNIQYF. The chain is built from TRBV11-2 and TRBJ2-4; D ambiguous. Trimming took off 8 bases at V and 2 bases at J, with 13 bases between the two ends. This CDR3 region has 14 residues. Germline V gene lookup returns CDR1 SGHAT and CDR2 FQNNGV.

The chain combines TRBV19 with TRBJ2-7; D is perhaps TRBD1 (5 bases). The germline V and J ends were trimmed by 7 bases and 1 base, with 14 bases remaining between them. CDR1 LNHDA and CDR2 SQIVND come from the germline V gene (reference sequence). The CDR3 runs to 14 residues. The chain's CDR3 is CASTQGTLSYEQYF. CDR3 sequence (DNA): TGTGCCAGTACCCAGGGAACACTTTCCTACGAGCAGTACTTC.

J is TRBJ2-3 and V is TRBV27; 7 bases fit TRBD1. Germline CDR1 and CDR2: MNHEY and SMNVEV (reference sequence). CDR3 length: 13 residues. J lost 7 bases, V lost 6 bases, and 7 bases had no gene match. CDR3 sequence (DNA): TGTGCCAGCAGCTTTACAGGGGCGAATACGCAGTATTTT. This translates into CASSFTGANTQYF.

The chain uses TRBV5-1 and TRBJ2-2, with 7 nucleotides matching TRBD2. V lost 6 bases, J lost 7 bases, and 9 bases stayed unmatched. Germline V gene sequence: CDR1 SGHRS, CDR2 YFSETQ. This CDR3 spans 14 amino acids. CDR3 amino acids: CASKDLADFGELFF. The CDR3 DNA sequence: TGCGCCAGCAAGGACCTAGCGGATTTCGGGGAGCTGTTTTTT.

CDR3 DNA sequence: TGTGCCAGCAGCTTATATAACAACGAGCAGTACTTC. Its protein is CASSLYNNEQYF. The chain combines TRBV7-9 with TRBJ2-7; D is unclear. This CDR3 is built from 12 residues. Germline V gene data show CDR1 as SEHNR and CDR2 as FQNEAQ (reference sequence). V lost 2 bases and J 5 bases, leaving 7 bases between the germline ends.

V is TRBV7-2 and J is TRBJ1-2; TRBD1 aligns across 10 bases. V lost 4 bases, J lost 7 bases, and 6 bases stayed unmatched. The length of the CDR3 is 14 residues. Per the germline V gene, CDR1 is SGHTA and CDR2 is FQGNSA. CDR3 amino acids: CASSYRDRGGGYTF. The CDR3 DNA reads TGTGCCAGCAGCTACCGGGACAGGGGTGGTGGCTACACCTTC. The full variable domain, in which reference TRBV7-2 and TRBJ1-2 provide the parts outside the CDR3, is GAGVSQSPSNKVTEKGKDVELRCDPISGHTALYWYRQSLGQGLEFLIYFQGNSAPDKSGLPSDRFSAERTGGSVSTLTIQRTQQEDSAVYLCASSYRDRGGGYTFGSGTRLTVV.

The V gene is TRBV5-6, the J gene TRBJ2-7; D is perhaps TRBD2 (6 bases). The CDR3 contains 15 residues. V was clipped by 3 bases and J by 9 bases, with 22 bases between them. Germline CDR1 reads SGHDT; CDR2 reads YYEEEE. The CDR3 here is CASSSMVEGRVSQYF. The CDR3, as DNA: TGTGCCAGCAGCTCAATGGTGGAGGGCCGGGTTTCGCAGTACTTC.

The chain couples TRBV21-1 to TRBJ2-7; TRBD2, as called in the table, went unchecked against the DNA. TRBV21-1 is a listed pseudogene. The CDR3 length is 16 residues. The CDR3 DNA follows: TGTGCCAGCAGCAAAACGGGACTAGCGGGAGTTAAAGAGCAGTACTTC. Translation: CASSKTGLAGVKEQYF.

This clone was observed a single time. The chain couples TRBV18 to TRBJ2-7, with D perhaps matching TRBD1 (5 bases). Trimming took 3 bases from V and 0 from J, leaving 9 bases between them. The CDR3 is 14 residues long. CDR1 is KGHSH, CDR2 LQKENI, per germline. The CDR3 sequence: CASSPRQRSYEQYF. The CDR3 DNA follows: TGTGCCAGCTCACCGCGACAGCGCTCCTACGAGCAGTACTTC.

This clone has a handful of counts. The chain employs TRBV2 and TRBJ1-5; unclear D gene. Deletions cut 5 bases from V and 1 base from J, with 12 bases between. This CDR3 region has 15 residues. Germline assignment: CDR1 SNHLY and CDR2 FYNNEI. For the CDR3, the DNA is TGTGCCAGCAGTTCGGACTCGGGAAGCAATCAGCCCCAGCATTTT. Protein: CASSSDSGSNQPQHF. Complete variable domain (other parts from reference TRBV2 and TRBJ1-5): EPEVTQTPSHQVTQMGQEVILRCVPISNHLYFYWYRQILGQKVEFLVSFYNNEISEKSEIFDDQFSVERPDGSNFTLKIRSTKLEDSAMYFCASSSDSGSNQPQHFGDGTRLSIL.

This clone was detected only a few times. The gene calls are TRBV27 and TRBJ2-1, with 9 bases lining up with TRBD1. Germline V lookup: CDR1 MNHEY, CDR2 SMNVEV (reference sequence). This CDR3 comprises 13 residues. V shed 5 bases, J shed 6 bases, and the junction held 2 bases outside the gene matches. CDR3 amino acids: CASSAGQGNEQFF. CDR3 nucleotides: TGTGCCAGCAGTGCGGGACAGGGCAATGAGCAGTTCTTC.

This chain uses TRBV6-6 with TRBJ1-1; no firm D call. This CDR3 is 11 amino acids long. V gave up 7 bases and J gave up 10 bases, with 13 bases separating them. Germline CDR1 MNHNY, CDR2 SVGAGI (reference sequence). The CDR3 loop is CASTGEGRAFF. In nucleotides, the CDR3 is TGTGCCAGCACCGGAGAAGGTCGAGCTTTCTTT.

The rearrangement joins TRBV5-1 to TRBJ2-7; D gene uncertain. Per germline, CDR1 SGHRS and CDR2 YFSETQ. The CDR3 is made up of 13 amino acids. The ends were cut back, 0 bases at V and 3 bases at J, with 7 bases in the middle. The CDR3 spells CASSLASDYEQYF. CDR3 bases: TGCGCCAGCAGCTTGGCCAGTGACTACGAGCAGTACTTC.

The rearrangement joins TRBV4-3 to TRBJ1-5, with 9 bases that match TRBD1. The ends lost 4 bases at V and 6 bases at J; junction bases unmatched: 7. This CDR3 has 15 residues. Germline-derived CDR1 and CDR2 are LGHNA and YSLEER. CDR3 sequence: CASSPGTGQGQPQHF. The CDR3 region has the DNA TGCGCCAGCAGCCCCGGGACAGGGCAGGGTCAGCCCCAGCATTTT.

The chain employs TRBV7-8 and TRBJ2-7; no clear D. The CDR3 has 14 residues. Looked up from germline, CDR1 is SGHVS and CDR2 is FQNEAQ. With 0 bases removed from V and 6 bases from J, the gap between germline ends came to 12 bases. The CDR3 spells CASSLAPGPTEQYF. CDR3 coding DNA: TGTGCCAGCAGCTTAGCCCCTGGCCCAACCGAGCAGTACTTC.

The chain links TRBV30 to TRBJ1-5; tentative D call: TRBD1 (6 bases). Trimming removed 3 bases at V and 3 bases at J, with 9 bases between. CDR3 size: 13 residues. Germline CDR1 and CDR2: GTSNPN and SVGIG (reference sequence). CDR3 in amino acids: CAWSGQPNQPQHF. The CDR3, as DNA: TGTGCCTGGAGCGGACAGCCCAATCAGCCCCAGCATTTT.

V gene TRBV18 combines with J gene TRBJ1-5, with D possibly being TRBD1 (5 bases). Trimming left V 7 bases short and J 4 bases short, with 17 bases between. Germline assignment: CDR1 KGHSH and CDR2 LQKENI. This CDR3 spans 15 amino acids. The CDR3 sequence is CASCAGVGRNQPQHF. In DNA form, the CDR3 reads TGTGCCAGCTGCGCGGGGGTGGGAAGGAATCAGCCCCAGCATTTT.